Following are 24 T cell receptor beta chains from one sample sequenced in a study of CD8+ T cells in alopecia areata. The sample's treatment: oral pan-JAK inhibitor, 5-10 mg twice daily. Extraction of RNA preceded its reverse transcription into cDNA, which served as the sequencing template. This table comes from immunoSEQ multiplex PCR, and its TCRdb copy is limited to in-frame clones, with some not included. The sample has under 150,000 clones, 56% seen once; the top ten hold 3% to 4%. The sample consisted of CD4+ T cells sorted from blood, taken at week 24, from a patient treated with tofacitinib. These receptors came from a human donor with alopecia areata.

CDR3 residues: CASSHSTGELFF. Written as DNA, the CDR3 is TGTGCCAGCAGCCACTCGACCGGGGAGCTGTTTTTT. V is TRBV11-2 and J is TRBJ2-2; D call uncertain. Deletions cut 5 bases from V and 5 bases from J, with 6 bases between. This CDR3 has 12 amino acids. Germline V CDR1 and CDR2: SGHAT, FQNNGV.

The CDR3 here is CAISESAANSNQPQHF. As DNA, the CDR3 is TGTGCCATCAGTGAGTCGGCGGCTAATAGCAATCAGCCCCAGCATTTT. The chain carries TRBV10-3 and TRBJ1-5; D unresolved. This CDR3 contains 16 residues. Germline lookup yields CDR1 ENHRY and CDR2 SYGVKD. Trimming shortened V by 0 bases and J by 0 bases, and 9 bases separated the two germline ends.

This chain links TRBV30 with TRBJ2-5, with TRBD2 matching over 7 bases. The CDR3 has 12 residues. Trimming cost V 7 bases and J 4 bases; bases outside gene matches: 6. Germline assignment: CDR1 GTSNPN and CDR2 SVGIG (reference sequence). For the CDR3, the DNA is TGTGCCTACGCGGGGGTCCGAGAGACCCAGTACTTC. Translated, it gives CAYAGVRETQYF.

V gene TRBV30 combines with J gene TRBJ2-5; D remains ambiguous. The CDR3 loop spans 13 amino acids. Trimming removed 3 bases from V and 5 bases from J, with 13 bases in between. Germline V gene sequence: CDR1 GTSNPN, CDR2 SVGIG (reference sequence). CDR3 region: CAWRPPALETQYF. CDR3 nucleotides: TGTGCCTGGAGACCCCCAGCCCTCGAGACCCAGTACTTC.

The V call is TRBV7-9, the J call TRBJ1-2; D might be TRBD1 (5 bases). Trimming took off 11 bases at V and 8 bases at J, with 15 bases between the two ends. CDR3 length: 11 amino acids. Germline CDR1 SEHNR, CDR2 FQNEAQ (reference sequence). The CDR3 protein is CAAGTMGGYTF. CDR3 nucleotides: TGTGCCGCAGGGACGATGGGGGGCTACACCTTC.

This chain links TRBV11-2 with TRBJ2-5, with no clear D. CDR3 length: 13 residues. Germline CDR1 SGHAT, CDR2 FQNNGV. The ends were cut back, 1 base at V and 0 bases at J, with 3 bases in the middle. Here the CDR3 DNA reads TGTGCCAGCAGCTTAGGGCACCAAGAGACCCAGTACTTC. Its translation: CASSLGHQETQYF.

Here the CDR3 DNA reads TGTGCCAGCAGCGTAGGTCTAGCGGGGGGGCCCTCAGATACGCAGTATTTT. It specifies CASSVGLAGGPSDTQYF. The rearrangement joins TRBV9 to TRBJ2-3; 12 positions agree with TRBD2. V shed 0 bases, J shed 4 bases, and the junction held 6 bases outside the gene matches. From germline, CDR1 is SGDLS and CDR2 YYNGEE. CDR3 length equals 17 residues.

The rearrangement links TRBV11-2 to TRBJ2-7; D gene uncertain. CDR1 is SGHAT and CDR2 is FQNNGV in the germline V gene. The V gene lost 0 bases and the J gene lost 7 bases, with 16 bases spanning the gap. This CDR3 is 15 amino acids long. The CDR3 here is CASSLDHAVAREQYF. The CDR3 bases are TGTGCCAGCAGCTTAGATCACGCAGTAGCCCGGGAGCAGTACTTC.

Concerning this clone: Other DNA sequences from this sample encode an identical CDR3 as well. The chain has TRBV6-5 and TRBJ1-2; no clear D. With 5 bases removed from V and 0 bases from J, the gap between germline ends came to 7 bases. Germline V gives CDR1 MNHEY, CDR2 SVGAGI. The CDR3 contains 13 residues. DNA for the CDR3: TGTGCCAGCAGTGAAGGACCTAACTATGGCTACACCTTC. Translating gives CASSEGPNYGYTF.

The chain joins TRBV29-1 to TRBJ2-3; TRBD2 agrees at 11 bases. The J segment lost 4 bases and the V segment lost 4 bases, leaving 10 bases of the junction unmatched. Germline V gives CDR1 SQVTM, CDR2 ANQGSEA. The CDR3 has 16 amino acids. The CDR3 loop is CSVGEGTSGPPDTQYF. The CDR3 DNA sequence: TGCAGCGTTGGAGAGGGGACTAGCGGACCTCCAGATACGCAGTATTTT.

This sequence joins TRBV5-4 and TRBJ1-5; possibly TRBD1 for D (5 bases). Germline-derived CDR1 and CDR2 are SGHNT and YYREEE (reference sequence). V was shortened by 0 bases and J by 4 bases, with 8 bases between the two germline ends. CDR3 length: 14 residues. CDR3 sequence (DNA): TGTGCCAGCAGCTTGGCGGGACCTAATCAGCCCCAGCATTTT. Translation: CASSLAGPNQPQHF.

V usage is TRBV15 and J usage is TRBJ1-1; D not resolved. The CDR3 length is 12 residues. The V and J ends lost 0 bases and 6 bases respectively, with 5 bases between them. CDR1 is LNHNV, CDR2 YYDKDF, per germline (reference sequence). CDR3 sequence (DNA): TGTGCCACCAGCAGAGAAACAGCTGAAGCTTTCTTT. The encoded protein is CATSRETAEAFF.

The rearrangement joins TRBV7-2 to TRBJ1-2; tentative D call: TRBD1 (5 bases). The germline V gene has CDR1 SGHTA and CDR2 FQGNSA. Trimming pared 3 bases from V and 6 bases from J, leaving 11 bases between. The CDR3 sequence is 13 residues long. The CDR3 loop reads CASSLYGGNGYTF. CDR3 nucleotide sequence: TGTGCCAGCAGCTTGTACGGGGGGAATGGCTACACCTTC. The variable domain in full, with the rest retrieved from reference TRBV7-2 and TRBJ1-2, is GAGVSQSPSNKVTEKGKDVELRCDPISGHTALYWYRQSLGQGLEFLIYFQGNSAPDKSGLPSDRFSAERTGGSVSTLTIQRTQQEDSAVYLCASSLYGGNGYTFGSGTRLTVV.

CDR3: CASSQDGKGTLEAFF. The CDR3 nucleotides read TGTGCCAGCAGCCAAGATGGGAAAGGGACCCTTGAAGCTTTCTTT. The chain employs TRBV14 and TRBJ1-1, with D possibly being TRBD1 (5 bases). Germline CDR1 reads SGHDN; CDR2 reads FVKESK. The CDR3 has 15 residues. The V gene lost 0 bases and the J gene lost 7 bases, with 15 bases spanning the gap.

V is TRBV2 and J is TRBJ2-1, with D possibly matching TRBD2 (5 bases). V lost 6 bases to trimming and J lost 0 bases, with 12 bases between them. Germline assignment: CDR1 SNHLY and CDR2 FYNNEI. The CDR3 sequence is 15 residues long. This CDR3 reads CASRFERSSYNEQFF. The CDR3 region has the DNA TGTGCCAGCAGGTTTGAGCGGAGCTCCTACAATGAGCAGTTCTTC.

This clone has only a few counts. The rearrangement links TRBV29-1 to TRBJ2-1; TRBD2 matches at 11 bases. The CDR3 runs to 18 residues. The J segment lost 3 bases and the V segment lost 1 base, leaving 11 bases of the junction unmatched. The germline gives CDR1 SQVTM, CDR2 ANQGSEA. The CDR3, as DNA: TGCAGCGTTGAAGGCCCTAGCGGGGGGCGGAGGTTCTACAATGAGCAGTTCTTC. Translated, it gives CSVEGPSGGRRFYNEQFF.

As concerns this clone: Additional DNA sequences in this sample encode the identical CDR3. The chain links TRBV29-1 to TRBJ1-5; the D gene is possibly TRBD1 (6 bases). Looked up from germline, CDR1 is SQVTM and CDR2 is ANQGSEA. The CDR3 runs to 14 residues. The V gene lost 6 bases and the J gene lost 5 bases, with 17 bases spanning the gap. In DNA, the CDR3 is TGCAGCGTCGCAACAGGGACGGGCGATCAGCCCCAGCATTTT. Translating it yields CSVATGTGDQPQHF.

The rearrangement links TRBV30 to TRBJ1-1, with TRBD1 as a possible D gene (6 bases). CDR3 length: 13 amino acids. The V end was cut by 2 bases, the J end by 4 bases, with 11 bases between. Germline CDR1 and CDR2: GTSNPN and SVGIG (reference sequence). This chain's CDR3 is CAWSKSGATEAFF. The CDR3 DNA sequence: TGTGCCTGGAGTAAATCGGGGGCCACTGAAGCTTTCTTT.

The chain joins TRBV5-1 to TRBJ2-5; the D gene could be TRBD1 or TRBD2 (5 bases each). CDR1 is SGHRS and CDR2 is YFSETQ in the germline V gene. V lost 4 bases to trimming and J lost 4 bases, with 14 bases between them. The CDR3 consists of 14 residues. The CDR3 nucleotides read TGCGCCAGCAGCGTATCCGGGACCCCAGAGACCCAGTACTTC. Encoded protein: CASSVSGTPETQYF.

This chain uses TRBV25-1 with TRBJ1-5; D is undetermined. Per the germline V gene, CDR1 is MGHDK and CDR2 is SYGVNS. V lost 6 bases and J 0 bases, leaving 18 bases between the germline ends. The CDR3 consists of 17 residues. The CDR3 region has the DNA TGTGCCAGCAGGGAACCGAATAGGGAAAATAGCAATCAGCCCCAGCATTTT. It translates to CASREPNRENSNQPQHF.

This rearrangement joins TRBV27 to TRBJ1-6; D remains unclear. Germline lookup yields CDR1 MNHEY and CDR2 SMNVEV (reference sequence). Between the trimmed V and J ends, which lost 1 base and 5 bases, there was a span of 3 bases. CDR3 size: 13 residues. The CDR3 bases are TGTGCCAGCAGTTTATTGGATAATTCACCCCTCCACTTT. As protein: CASSLLDNSPLHF.

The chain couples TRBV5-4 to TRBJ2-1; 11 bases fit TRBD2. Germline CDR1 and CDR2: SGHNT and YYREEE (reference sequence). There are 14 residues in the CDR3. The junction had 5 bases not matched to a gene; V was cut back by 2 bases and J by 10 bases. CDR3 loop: CASSFKLAGEEQFF. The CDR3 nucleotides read TGTGCCAGCAGCTTTAAACTAGCGGGGGAGGAGCAGTTCTTC.

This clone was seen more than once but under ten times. The CDR3 spells CSVEPAGGLGETQYF. The CDR3 DNA follows: TGCAGCGTTGAACCCGCGGGGGGGCTAGGAGAGACCCAGTACTTC. V is TRBV29-1 and J is TRBJ2-5, with 9 bases aligning to TRBD2. The V and J ends lost 2 bases and 4 bases, in that order; junction bases with no gene match: 8. The CDR3 has 15 amino acids. Per germline, CDR1 SQVTM and CDR2 ANQGSEA.

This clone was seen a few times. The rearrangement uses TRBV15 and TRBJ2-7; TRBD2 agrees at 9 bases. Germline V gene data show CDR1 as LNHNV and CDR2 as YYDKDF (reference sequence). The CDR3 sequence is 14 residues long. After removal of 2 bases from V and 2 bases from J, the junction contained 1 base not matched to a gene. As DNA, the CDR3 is TGTGCCACCAGCAGACTAGCGGGGACCTACGAGCAGTACTTC. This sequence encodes CATSRLAGTYEQYF.